This is a list of T cell receptor beta chains from one sample in a study of vaccination effects on CD4 cells after COVID-19. For these receptors, no antigen is known. Assay used: immunoSEQ multiplex PCR; TCRdb lists only in-frame clones, some missing. The data hold tens of thousands of clones, with roughly 76% observed a single time. The sequencing here drew on CD4+ T cells from PBMCs cultured with HCoV-NL63 spike peptides, taken before COVID-19 vaccination. The source is a human donor who received a COVID-19 vaccine. Each CDR3 is given without its conserved first and last residue. Fields, in order: CDR3 length, clone size, V gene, J gene, CDR3 protein. Clone sizes are given selectively: once, few, many, or a class where the clone is expanded.

9	NA	TRBV20-1	TRBJ2-3	SARIGDTQY
13	NA	TRBV3-1/TRBV3-2	TRBJ1-1	ASRNWGLGNTEAF
13	NA	TRBV5-1	TRBJ1-5	ASSLGGASNQPQH
13	once	TRBV7-2	TRBJ2-2	ASSLTGPNTGELF
11	once	TRBV29-1	TRBJ1-2	SVERGIGYGYT
17	NA	TRBV2	TRBJ1-2	ASSDGSGGQGRNFYGYT
15	NA	TRBV15	TRBJ1-6	ATSRDILPTENSPLH
12	few	TRBV12-5	TRBJ1-5	ASGWDRFNQPQH
15	NA	TRBV5-6	TRBJ1-3	ASSLIPSTVSGNTIY
18	NA	TRBV9	TRBJ1-3	ASSVGRGRLGSGSGNTIY
11	NA	TRBV28	TRBJ1-1	ASSFNRNTEAF
13	NA	TRBV7-2	TRBJ2-3	ASSLRRGGTDTQY
13	few	TRBV5-1	TRBJ1-6	ASSLAGGADSPLH
12	once	TRBV15	TRBJ1-1	ATSRDRGAYQAF
14	NA	TRBV9	TRBJ1-2	ASSLHTGALNYGYT
14	NA	TRBV7-3	TRBJ2-1	ASSAGGASSYNEQF
11	few	TRBV10-1	TRBJ2-5	ASSQGGQETQY
10	few	TRBV6-2/TRBV6-3	TRBJ1-2	ASSDRGYGYT
12	NA	TRBV6-6	TRBJ1-2	AGKGGQGNYGYT
12	NA	TRBV7-2	TRBJ1-2	ASSGDGIGYGYT
10	NA	TRBV4-2	TRBJ2-3	ASSQIRDTQY
12	once	TRBV5-1	TRBJ1-1	ASSLGMEYTEAF
14	NA	TRBV19	TRBJ2-2	ASSIPWNRGAGELF
11	NA	TRBV12-3/TRBV12-4	TRBJ1-1	ASSRGQGVEAF
12	NA	TRBV5-6	TRBJ1-1	ASRTGQGATEAF
9	NA	TRBV18	TRBJ2-5	ASSRQETQY
12	NA	TRBV10-2	TRBJ1-1	ASTRTEGKTEAF
15	NA	TRBV4-1	TRBJ2-1	ASSRGGMVGGSNEQF
13	NA	TRBV3-1/TRBV3-2	TRBJ2-1	ASSQAWDRDNEQF
13	once	TRBV7-2	TRBJ1-1	ASSADRRRGTEAF
13	NA	TRBV6-5	TRBJ2-2	ASSRDGADTGELF
13	NA	TRBV19	TRBJ1-5	ASRNGAQSNQPQH
11	NA	TRBV5-1	TRBJ1-6	ASSLVTGAALH
12	NA	TRBV11-2	TRBJ2-3	ASSSLAGTVAQY
12	NA	TRBV3-1/TRBV3-2	TRBJ1-2	ASSQGPGGGGYT
11	NA	TRBV4-3	TRBJ1-2	ASSQFGQYGYT
15	once	TRBV21-1	TRBJ2-2	ASSLRWDRETTGELF
13	NA	TRBV2	TRBJ1-5	ASSEETASNQPQH
11	NA	TRBV7-2	TRBJ1-1	ASSLSVNTEAF
12	NA	TRBV5-1	TRBJ1-1	ASSFQGLNTEAF
9	NA	TRBV20-1	TRBJ1-2	SASGLGGVR
14	NA	TRBV18	TRBJ2-1	ASSPYLRARDNEQF
12	NA	TRBV29-1	TRBJ1-5	SVTSGTLNQPQH
15	NA	TRBV2	TRBJ1-1	ASSVRGTGLGNTEAF
12	NA	TRBV5-6	TRBJ1-2	ASSLEAFSSGYT
13	NA	TRBV3-1/TRBV3-2	TRBJ1-1	ASSNRVGQNTEAF
14	NA	TRBV29-1	TRBJ2-3	SVEGLNSRSTDTQY
11	NA	TRBV19	TRBJ1-1	ATQRGWGTEAF
12	NA	TRBV29-1	TRBJ2-2	SVDLGWNTGELF
11	NA	TRBV30	TRBJ2-3	AWSRLAADTQY
13	once	TRBV28	TRBJ1-1	ASSLSPVIDTEAF
12	NA	TRBV7-2	TRBJ2-1	ASSSRTSGGEQF
16	few	TRBV12-1	TRBJ2-2	ASSSVLGGDPNTGELF